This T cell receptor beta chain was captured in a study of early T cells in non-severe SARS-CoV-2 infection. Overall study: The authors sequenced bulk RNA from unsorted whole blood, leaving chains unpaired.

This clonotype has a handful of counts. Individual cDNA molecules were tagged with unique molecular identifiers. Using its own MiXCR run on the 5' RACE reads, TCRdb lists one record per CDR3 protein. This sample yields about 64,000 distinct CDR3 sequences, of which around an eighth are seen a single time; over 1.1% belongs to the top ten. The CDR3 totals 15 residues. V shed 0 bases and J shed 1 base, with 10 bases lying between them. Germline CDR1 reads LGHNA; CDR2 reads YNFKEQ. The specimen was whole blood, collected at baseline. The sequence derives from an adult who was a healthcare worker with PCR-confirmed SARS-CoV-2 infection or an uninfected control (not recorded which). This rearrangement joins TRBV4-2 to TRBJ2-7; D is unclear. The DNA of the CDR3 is TGTGCCAGCAGCCAAGATATCGGCCTATCCTACGAGCAGTACTTC. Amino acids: CASSQDIGLSYEQYF.